The 24 T cell receptor beta chains reported below all come from one sample, sequenced in a study of T-cell reconstitution after alpha-beta-depleted transplantation in children. A library of TCRbeta sequences, prepared with unique molecular identifiers, was generated. TCRdb processed the PCR reads anew with MiXCR; each CDR3 protein has one entry. There are 130,000 or so distinct CDR3 sequences in the sample; roughly 9.7% occur only once, and 20% to 30% lies in the top ten. Sequences were derived from PBMCs, mostly from graft donor cells, sampled 180 days after TCRalphabeta/CD19-depleted stem cell transplant. These receptors all stem from a girl less than two years old who had a stem cell transplant for combined immunodeficiency, so the T cells may come from the graft donor.

This clonotype has just a few counts. The rearrangement joins TRBV20-1 to TRBJ2-1, with D unclear. The CDR3 is 11 residues long. Germline-derived CDR1 and CDR2 are DFQATT and SNEGSKA (reference sequence). Between the trimmed V and J ends, which lost 0 bases and 5 bases, there was a span of 2 bases. The CDR3 bases are TGCAGTGCTAGAGAGGACAATGAGCAGTTCTTC. It yields the protein CSAREDNEQFF.

A note on this clonotype: One base away lies a much larger clone, so this may be a sequencing read error. V usage is TRBV12-3 or TRBV12-4 and J usage is TRBJ2-2, with D maybe TRBD2 (6 bases). This CDR3 has 14 amino acids. The DNA of the CDR3 is TGTGCCGGCAGCCCCCGGGGGTACACCGGGGAGCTGTTTTTT. Translated, it gives CAGSPRGYTGELFF.

This chain links TRBV20-1 with TRBJ2-1; 10 nucleotides match TRBD2. V shed 5 bases and J 6 bases; nucleotides not matched to a gene: 13. The CDR3 extends over 16 amino acids. The germline V gene has CDR1 DFQATT and CDR2 SNEGSKA (reference sequence). CDR3 residues: CSASGTSASWTNEQFF. Written as DNA, the CDR3 is TGCAGTGCTTCCGGGACTAGCGCCAGTTGGACCAATGAGCAGTTCTTC.

This clonotype has a handful of counts. The V and J genes are TRBV29-1 and TRBJ1-5, with TRBD1 matching 10 bases. The J segment lost 5 bases and the V segment lost 4 bases, leaving 5 bases of the junction unmatched. CDR3 length: 14 residues. CDR1 and CDR2 (germline): SQVTM, ANQGSEA. For the CDR3, the DNA is TGCAGCGTTGCGGACAGGGGGGGAGATCAGCCCCAGCATTTT. The encoded protein is CSVADRGGDQPQHF. The whole variable domain, remainder taken from reference TRBV29-1 and TRBJ1-5, is SAVISQKPSRDICQRGTSLTIQCQVDSQVTMMFWYRQQPGQSLTLIATANQGSEATYESGFVIDKFPISRPNLTFSTLTVSNMSPEDSSIYLCSVADRGGDQPQHFGDGTRLSIL.

This chain links TRBV20-1 with TRBJ2-2; 8 bases map to TRBD2. The CDR3 is 15 amino acids. Germline values: CDR1 DFQATT, CDR2 SNEGSKA (reference sequence). The J segment lost 4 bases and the V segment lost 2 bases, leaving 6 bases of the junction unmatched. For the CDR3, the DNA is TGCAGTGCTAGAACGGGACTAGATATCACCGGGGAGCTGTTTTTT. This gives the protein CSARTGLDITGELFF.

The V call is TRBV5-1, the J call TRBJ1-1; no clear D. Trimming stripped 2 bases from V and 6 bases from J, with 20 bases between. There are 16 residues in the CDR3. Germline values: CDR1 SGHRS, CDR2 YFSETQ. In nucleotides, the CDR3 is TGCGCCAGCAGCTTAGTCAAAGTGACAAAGCCGTCTGAAGCTTTCTTT. As protein: CASSLVKVTKPSEAFF.

This clonotype was picked up a small number of times. This chain links TRBV20-1 with TRBJ2-1; 10 bases are a match to TRBD2. The CDR3 length is 13 residues. Per the germline V gene, CDR1 is DFQATT and CDR2 is SNEGSKA (reference sequence). V shed 3 bases, J shed 7 bases, and the junction held 3 bases outside the gene matches. CDR3 region: CSASSGRGNEQFF. DNA of the CDR3: TGCAGTGCTAGCAGCGGGAGGGGGAATGAGCAGTTCTTC.

This clonotype was counted ten times or more. The chain links TRBV29-1 to TRBJ2-2; the D is unclear. The germline V gene encodes CDR1 SQVTM and CDR2 ANQGSEA. V shed 4 bases and J shed 6 bases, with 12 bases lying between them. The CDR3 spans 13 residues. The CDR3 loop is CSVGVGSAGELFF. CDR3 sequence (DNA): TGCAGCGTTGGTGTAGGGTCCGCCGGGGAGCTGTTTTTT.

There are many counts of this clonotype. The chain combines TRBV29-1 with TRBJ1-1; D is unclear. Germline V gene data show CDR1 as SQVTM and CDR2 as ANQGSEA. The CDR3 consists of 13 residues. Trimming took 1 base from V and 0 from J, leaving 6 bases between them. The CDR3 DNA follows: TGCAGCGTTGAAGGACTGATGAACACTGAAGCTTTCTTT. Its protein product is CSVEGLMNTEAFF.

The chain has TRBV20-1 and TRBJ2-7, with 8 bases identical to TRBD1. V shed 2 bases, J shed 3 bases, and the junction held 9 bases outside the gene matches. Germline V lookup: CDR1 DFQATT, CDR2 SNEGSKA (reference sequence). The CDR3 sequence is 15 residues long. This CDR3 reads CSARSRDTGGYEQYF. The CDR3 nucleotides are TGCAGTGCTAGATCCCGGGATACAGGGGGCTACGAGCAGTACTTC.

In this sample, this clonotype turned up a few times. This sequence joins TRBV7-8 and TRBJ2-2; 7 bases match TRBD1. The CDR3 sequence is 15 residues long. Germline values: CDR1 SGHVS, CDR2 FQNEAQ. J lost 3 bases, V lost 5 bases, and 6 bases had no gene match. The CDR3 nucleotides read TGTGCCAGCAGCAACAGGGGTTCTGACACCGGGGAGCTGTTTTTT. Amino acids: CASSNRGSDTGELFF.

This clonotype was picked up a small number of times. This rearrangement joins TRBV20-1 to TRBJ2-7; 7 bases are shared with TRBD2. Per germline, CDR1 DFQATT and CDR2 SNEGSKA (reference sequence). The V gene end was trimmed by 0 bases and the J gene end by 2 bases; junction bases not matched to a gene: 4. The CDR3 runs 14 residues. The CDR3 protein is CSARDLSGTYEQYF. CDR3 DNA sequence: TGCAGTGCTAGAGATCTCAGCGGGACCTACGAGCAGTACTTC.

This clonotype was counted a few times. V and J are TRBV28 and TRBJ1-2; 8 bases fit TRBD1. Per germline, CDR1 MDHEN and CDR2 SYDVKM. Trimming removed 6 bases from V and 4 bases from J; junction bases left unmatched: 16. The CDR3 length is 17 residues. DNA for the CDR3: TGTGCCAGCAGCCCTCTGTGGCCCAGGGGGCGAGGCTATGGCTACACCTTC. Protein sequence: CASSPLWPRGRGYGYTF.

The V and J genes are TRBV12-3 or TRBV12-4 and TRBJ2-3, with a weak D call TRBD2 (10 bases). The CDR3 is made up of 16 amino acids. V was trimmed by 6 bases and J by 3 bases, leaving 19 bases between them. DNA of the CDR3: TGTGCCAGCAGCCAGCGGGGGGGACAGGGAACAGATACGCAGTATTTT. This sequence encodes CASSQRGGQGTDTQYF.

This clonotype appeared a few times. The rearrangement uses TRBV7-2 and TRBJ2-6; 9 bases match TRBD2. The CDR3 sequence is 17 residues long. V lost 3 bases and J lost 0; bases outside the gene matches: 3. Germline V lookup: CDR1 SGHTA, CDR2 FQGNSA. CDR3 in DNA: TGTGCCAGCAGCTTCGGGACTAGCCTCTCTGGGGCCAACGTCCTGACTTTC. It encodes CASSFGTSLSGANVLTF.

This clonotype was found a few times. The gene calls are TRBV6-5 and TRBJ1-1; TRBD1 matches 7 bases. This CDR3 contains 14 residues. V shed 3 bases and J 4 bases; nucleotides not matched to a gene: 5. CDR1 and CDR2 (germline): MNHEY, SVGAGI. The CDR3 loop reads CASSYRQGSTEAFF. Written as DNA, the CDR3 is TGTGCCAGCAGTTATCGACAGGGATCCACTGAAGCTTTCTTT.

This clonotype occurred many times. The J gene is TRBJ1-2, the V gene TRBV11-1; D is possibly TRBD1 (5 bases). This CDR3 is 13 amino acids long. V lost 1 base and J lost 4, with 7 bases in between. Germline CDR1 is SGHAT and CDR2 is FQDESV (reference sequence). CDR3 DNA sequence: TGTGCCAGCAGCTTAGACGGGACCTATGGCTACACCTTC. It is translated as CASSLDGTYGYTF.

The gene calls are TRBV27 and TRBJ2-1, with 11 bases identical to TRBD2. The J segment lost 6 bases and the V segment lost 2 bases, leaving 9 bases of the junction unmatched. This CDR3 has 17 amino acids. CDR1 and CDR2 (germline): MNHEY, SMNVEV (reference sequence). CDR3 amino acids: CASSLPRLAGSFNEQFF. The CDR3 DNA is TGTGCCAGCAGTTTACCCCGACTAGCGGGATCATTCAATGAGCAGTTCTTC.

This clonotype was picked up a small number of times. The chain couples TRBV29-1 to TRBJ2-2; 9 nucleotides match TRBD2. There are 14 residues in the CDR3. Germline V gene data show CDR1 as SQVTM and CDR2 as ANQGSEA. With V trimmed by 4 bases and J by 2 bases, 2 bases remained unmatched. CDR3 protein: CSVGLAVNTGELFF. The CDR3 region has the DNA TGCAGCGTTGGACTAGCGGTCAACACCGGGGAGCTGTTTTTT.

This chain connects TRBV10-3 to TRBJ2-1; D not certain. V lost 4 bases to trimming and J lost 0 bases, with 13 bases between them. This CDR3 comprises 16 residues. Germline values: CDR1 ENHRY, CDR2 SYGVKD. The CDR3 loop reads CAISARLPSSYNEQFF. CDR3 nucleotides: TGTGCCATCAGTGCTCGGCTACCGAGCTCCTACAATGAGCAGTTCTTC.

This sequence joins TRBV5-1 and TRBJ2-2; D unresolved. Germline V lookup: CDR1 SGHRS, CDR2 YFSETQ. This CDR3 has 14 residues. V lost 6 bases and J lost 1, with 10 bases in between. The CDR3 sequence: CASTFYGNTGELFF. CDR3 coding DNA: TGCGCCAGCACCTTCTACGGGAACACCGGGGAGCTGTTTTTT.

The CDR3 region has the DNA TGTGCCAGCAGCTTAACAGGGAGAGATGAAGCTTTCTTT. This sequence encodes CASSLTGRDEAFF. The chain carries TRBV7-2 and TRBJ1-1; TRBD1 might be the D (6 bases). Trimming cost V 2 bases and J 7 bases, with 11 bases left between them. The CDR3 extends over 13 amino acids. The germline V gene encodes CDR1 SGHTA and CDR2 FQGNSA.

The chain combines TRBV7-2 with TRBJ2-3, with TRBD2 identical over 10 bases. The CDR3 contains 16 residues. J was trimmed by 1 base and V by 4 bases; bases with no gene match: 5. Germline loops: CDR1 SGHTA, CDR2 FQGNSA. The CDR3 nucleotides are TGTGCCAGCAGCTCTCTTCTAGCGGGGGGCACAGATACGCAGTATTTT. It encodes CASSSLLAGGTDTQYF.

The rearrangement links TRBV24-1 to TRBJ1-1; tentatively, D is TRBD1 (5 bases). The CDR3 is 11 residues long. The V end lost 7 bases, the J end lost 10 bases, and 12 bases lay between the germline ends. Per germline, CDR1 KGHDR and CDR2 SFDVKD. The CDR3 loop reads CATRPLGGAFF. The CDR3 DNA follows: TGTGCCACCAGACCGTTGGGGGGAGCTTTCTTT.